The 11 T cell receptor beta chains below all came from one sample that was sequenced in a study of shared clonotypes between healthy human individuals. Positively selected for CCR7, the CD45RO-negative cells used as naive CD8 cells excluded terminally differentiated effector memory CD45RA+ cells. Measured with immunoSEQ multiplex PCR; TCRdb has only the in-frame clones, and not every one. The table has about 2,200,000 clones, about 92% seen once. The sequencing input was naive CD8+ T cells from PBMCs. These receptors all come from a man aged 18 to 30 in good health. Some clones in this sample may be carry-over from other donors' samples.

The CDR3 spells CASSQEASGGYEQYF. CDR3 nucleotide sequence: TGTGCCAGCAGCCAAGAGGCTAGCGGGGGCTACGAGCAGTACTTC. The chain combines TRBV14 with TRBJ2-7; 10 bases agree with TRBD2. The germline V gene encodes CDR1 SGHDN and CDR2 FVKESK. Unmatched junction bases numbered 2, after V lost 0 bases and J lost 3 bases. This CDR3 comprises 15 residues.

This rearrangement joins TRBV27 to TRBJ2-2, with 7 positions matching TRBD1. There are 14 residues in the CDR3. Germline CDR1 reads MNHEY; CDR2 reads SMNVEV (reference sequence). The V segment lost 5 bases and the J segment 6 bases; nucleotides outside the gene matches: 6. The CDR3 DNA reads TGTGCCAGCAGTCAGGGGGTGAAGGCCGGGGAGCTGTTTTTT. This sequence encodes CASSQGVKAGELFF.

In the case of this clone: Other DNA sequences in the same sample also yield this CDR3. J is TRBJ2-7 and V is TRBV13, with D hard to call. The germline V and J ends were trimmed by 1 base and 0 bases, with 4 bases remaining between them. Germline-derived CDR1 and CDR2 are PRHDT and FYEKMQ (reference sequence). CDR3 length: 13 residues. The chain's CDR3 is CASSLEGSYEQYF. In nucleotides, the CDR3 is TGTGCCAGCAGCTTAGAGGGCTCCTACGAGCAGTACTTC.

Worth noting for this clone: The sample holds other DNA sequences that translate to the same CDR3. V is TRBV5-1 and J is TRBJ2-1, with D tentatively TRBD1 or TRBD2 (6 bases each). CDR1 SGHRS and CDR2 YFSETQ come from the germline V gene. Trimming pared 1 base from V and 8 bases from J, leaving 7 bases between. CDR3 length equals 12 residues. The CDR3 bases are TGCGCCAGCAGCTTGCGGGGGCATGAGCAGTTCTTC. As protein: CASSLRGHEQFF. Drawing the rest from reference TRBV5-1 and TRBJ2-1, the complete variable domain is KAGVTQTPRYLIKTRGQQVTLSCSPISGHRSVSWYQQTPGQGLQFLFEYFSETQRNKGNFPGRFSGRQFSNSRSEMNVSTLELGDSALYLCASSLRGHEQFFGPGTRLTVL.

The chain employs TRBV2 and TRBJ2-1; 11 bases line up with TRBD2. CDR3 size: 16 residues. Germline V gene lookup returns CDR1 SNHLY and CDR2 FYNNEI. The V and J ends lost 2 bases and 5 bases, in that order; junction bases with no gene match: 5. The CDR3 region is CASSERTSGPHNEQFF. The CDR3 DNA reads as TGTGCCAGCAGTGAAAGGACTAGCGGGCCACACAATGAGCAGTTCTTC.

The CDR3 loop is CASSAQASGDQETQYF. CDR3 sequence (DNA): TGTGCCAGCAGCGCCCAGGCTAGCGGGGACCAAGAGACCCAGTACTTC. This chain connects TRBV5-4 to TRBJ2-5; 9 nucleotides agree with TRBD2. CDR1 and CDR2 (germline): SGHNT, YYREEE (reference sequence). After removal of 4 bases from V and 0 bases from J, the junction contained 7 bases not matched to a gene. The CDR3 has 16 amino acids.

This clone was seen a single time. The chain is built from TRBV15 and TRBJ2-5; 7 nucleotides match TRBD1. This CDR3 contains 15 residues. The V segment lost 0 bases and the J segment 5 bases; nucleotides outside the gene matches: 6. Germline values: CDR1 LNHNV, CDR2 YYDKDF (reference sequence). The CDR3 nucleotides read TGTGCCACCAGCAGAGATCGTACGACAGGGGAGACCCAGTACTTC. Translation gives CATSRDRTTGETQYF.

The chain recombines TRBV15 with TRBJ2-5; 9 nucleotides line up with TRBD1. Unmatched junction bases numbered 6, after V lost 2 bases and J lost 5 bases. From germline, CDR1 is LNHNV and CDR2 YYDKDF (reference sequence). The CDR3 runs 15 residues. The CDR3 DNA reads as TGTGCCACCAGCAGAACAGGGGGCCTCGGGGAGACCCAGTACTTC. Protein sequence: CATSRTGGLGETQYF.

The chain links TRBV27 to TRBJ2-1; 10 bases fit TRBD2. The CDR3 extends over 16 amino acids. Germline lookup yields CDR1 MNHEY and CDR2 SMNVEV (reference sequence). With 1 base clipped from V and 7 bases from J, the junction kept 7 bases outside the gene matches. The CDR3, as DNA: TGTGCCAGCAGTTTATTGCTAGCGGGAGCCGGGAATGAGCAGTTCTTC. As protein: CASSLLLAGAGNEQFF.

The chain combines TRBV4-2 with TRBJ2-1; 7 bases map to TRBD1. Germline values: CDR1 LGHNA, CDR2 YNFKEQ. Germline trimming cut 3 bases from V and 2 bases from J; bases unmatched to any gene: 7. The CDR3 spans 16 residues. CDR3 residues: CASSHRGGSTYNEQFF. As DNA, the CDR3 is TGTGCCAGCAGCCACAGAGGGGGCTCAACCTACAATGAGCAGTTCTTC.

V is TRBV7-6 and J is TRBJ2-1; 11 nucleotides agree with TRBD2. V lost 1 base and J lost 4; bases outside the gene matches: 12. The CDR3 is made up of 19 amino acids. From germline, CDR1 is SGHVS and CDR2 FNYEAQ. The CDR3 region is CASSLGRVAGGPGYNEQFF. CDR3 in DNA: TGTGCCAGCAGCTTAGGTCGAGTAGCGGGAGGGCCGGGATACAATGAGCAGTTCTTC. Supplemented by reference TRBV7-6 and TRBJ2-1, the full variable domain reads GAGVSQSPRYKVTKRGQDVALRCDPISGHVSLYWYRQALGQGPEFLTYFNYEAQQDKSGLPNDRFSAERPEGSISTLTIQRTEQRDSAMYRCASSLGRVAGGPGYNEQFFGPGTRLTVL.